This is a list of T cell receptor beta chains from one sample in a study of blood T cells in healthy people across ages. TCRdb recomputed calls from the 5' RACE reads with MiXCR, one row per CDR3 protein. The sample has 1.5 million to 2 million distinct CDR3 sequences, 25% to 30% seen once; the top ten hold roughly 8%. Sequencing was performed on blood. These receptors originate from a woman younger than 45 in good health. The conserved cysteine and the conserved F or W are not part of the CDR3 here. Size is stated for part of the rows, as once, few or many counts, or as a class when the clone is expanded.

TRBV9	TRBJ2-3	-	ASSVSRLADTQY
TRBV4-1	TRBJ1-1	once	ASSQFQGMNTEAF
TRBV5-5	TRBJ2-5	many	ASSLLGVQETQY
TRBV20-1	TRBJ1-1	-	SAAGILNTEAF
TRBV6-6	TRBJ1-2	-	ASSSTSGTGTYGYT
TRBV20-1	TRBJ1-5	-	SAMPGGGFGNQPQH
TRBV10-3	TRBJ1-5	-	AISEAGTGDFYSNQPQH
TRBV7-9	TRBJ2-7	-	ASSPDRGSLPYEQY
TRBV11-2	TRBJ2-7	-	ASSLDGSGQSYELY
TRBV7-3	TRBJ2-1	few	ASSLTGPADEQF
TRBV7-9	TRBJ2-3	many	ASSFSGGTTDTQY
TRBV5-1	TRBJ1-3	few	ASSLGGPGNTIY
TRBV20-1	TRBJ2-3	-	SAPPRGGAVTDTQY
TRBV5-1	TRBJ1-2	few	ASKLDRGNGYGYT
TRBV4-1	TRBJ2-1	many	ASSQWVGGSYNEQF
TRBV12-5	TRBJ2-7	few	ASGLVLGREQY
TRBV10-3	TRBJ2-7	many	AITSGLAGLPSYEQY
TRBV4-1	TRBJ2-1	few	ASRQGINEQF
TRBV4-1	TRBJ2-1	-	ASSQGLGIYNEQF
TRBV3-1	TRBJ1-1	-	ASSPSPGRYTEAF
TRBV20-1	TRBJ2-6	-	SARSAGESGANALT
TRBV7-2	TRBJ1-1	few	ASSHRTEATEAF
TRBV6-6	TRBJ1-5	-	ASSYAGANQPQH
TRBV27	TRBJ1-5	-	ASSSSRQGLRIQH
TRBV3-1	TRBJ2-7	few	ASSQDLVTDEQY
TRBV7-3	TRBJ2-3	-	ASSLLGGLSTDTQY
TRBV12-5	TRBJ2-7	many	ASGLVRSGGYIAAYEQY
TRBV12-3/TRBV12-4	TRBJ2-5	few	ASSLDGSKETQY
TRBV25-1	TRBJ1-1	-	ASRMYTEAF
TRBV5-4	TRBJ2-6	-	ASSLGAGLLAGANVLT
TRBV20-1	TRBJ2-5	many	SARAQETQY
TRBV7-3	TRBJ2-1	many	ASSLTPSGGDGNEQF
TRBV12-3/TRBV12-4	TRBJ1-4	few	ASGHGSTNEKLF
TRBV6-5	TRBJ2-3	few	ASKGSATDTQY
TRBV2	TRBJ2-5	-	VSRNPVETQY
TRBV27	TRBJ2-7	many	ASRRPGSSYEQY
TRBV20-1	TRBJ1-2	-	SALKSGHGYT
TRBV7-9	TRBJ2-1	few	ASSLGPRNEQF
TRBV6-2/TRBV6-3	TRBJ2-1	-	ASSYMAGGNEQF
TRBV20-1	TRBJ2-1	once	SASPAVEQF
TRBV20-1	TRBJ1-3	-	SARQGTVGNTIY
TRBV10-3	TRBJ2-3	-	AIRDTSSDTQY